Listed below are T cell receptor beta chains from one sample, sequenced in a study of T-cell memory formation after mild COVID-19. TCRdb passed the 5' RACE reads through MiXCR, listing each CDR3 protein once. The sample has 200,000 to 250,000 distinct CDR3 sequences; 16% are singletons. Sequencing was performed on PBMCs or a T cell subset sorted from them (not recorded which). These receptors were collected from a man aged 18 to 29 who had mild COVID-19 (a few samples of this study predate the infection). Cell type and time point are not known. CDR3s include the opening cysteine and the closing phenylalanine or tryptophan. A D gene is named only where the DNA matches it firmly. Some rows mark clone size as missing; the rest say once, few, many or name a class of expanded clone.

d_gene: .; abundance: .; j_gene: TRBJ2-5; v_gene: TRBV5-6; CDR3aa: CASSLRTGYGETQYF; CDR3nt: TGTGCCAGCAGCTTAAGGACCGGGTACGGAGAGACCCAGTACTTC
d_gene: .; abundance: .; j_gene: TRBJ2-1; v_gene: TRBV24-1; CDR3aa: CATSDRRTAYNEQFF; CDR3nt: TGTGCCACCAGTGATCGACGGACAGCCTACAATGAGCAGTTCTTC
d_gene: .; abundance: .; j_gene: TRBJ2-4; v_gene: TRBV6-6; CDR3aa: CASSTPWGLNIQYF; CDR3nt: TGTGCCAGCAGTACCCCTTGGGGGTTAAACATTCAGTACTTC
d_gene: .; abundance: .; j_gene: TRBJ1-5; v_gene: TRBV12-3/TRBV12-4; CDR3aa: CASSFSRYSNQPQHF; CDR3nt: TGTGCCAGCAGTTTCTCGCGGTATAGCAATCAGCCCCAGCATTTT
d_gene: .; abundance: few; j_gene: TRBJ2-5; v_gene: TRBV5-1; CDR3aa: CASSSTPGAGGETQYF; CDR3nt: TGCGCCAGCAGCAGTACTCCGGGGGCTGGGGGAGAGACCCAGTACTTC
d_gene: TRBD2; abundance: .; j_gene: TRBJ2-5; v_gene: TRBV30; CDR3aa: CAWTSGGPETQYF; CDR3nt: TGTGCCTGGACTAGCGGGGGGCCGGAGACCCAGTACTTC
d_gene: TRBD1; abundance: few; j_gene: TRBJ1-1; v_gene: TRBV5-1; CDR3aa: CASSLTTGTGAVDLAFF; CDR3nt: TGCGCCAGCAGCTTGACTACCGGGACAGGGGCCGTAGATTTGGCTTTCTTT
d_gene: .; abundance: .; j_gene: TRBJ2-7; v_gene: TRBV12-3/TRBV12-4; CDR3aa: CASTKGGTSSYEQYF; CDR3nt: TGTGCCAGCACTAAAGGCGGGACAAGCTCCTACGAGCAGTACTTC
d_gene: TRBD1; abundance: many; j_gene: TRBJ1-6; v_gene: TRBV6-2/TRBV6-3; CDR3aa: CASSTGTENSPLHF; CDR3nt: TGTGCCAGCAGTACCGGGACAGAGAATTCACCCCTCCACTTT
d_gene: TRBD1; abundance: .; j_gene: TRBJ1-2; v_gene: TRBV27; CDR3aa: CASSLNGQGAFFGYTF; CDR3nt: TGTGCCAGCAGTTTAAACGGACAGGGGGCATTCTTTGGCTACACCTTC
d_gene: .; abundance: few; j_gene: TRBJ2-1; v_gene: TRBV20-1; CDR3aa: CSAKLWGAYNEQFF; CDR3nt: TGCAGTGCTAAACTCTGGGGGGCCTACAATGAGCAGTTCTTC
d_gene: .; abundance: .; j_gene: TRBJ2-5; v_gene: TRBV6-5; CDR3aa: CVTGKDRQETQYF; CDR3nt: TGTGTAACGGGGAAGGACAGACAAGAGACCCAGTACTTC
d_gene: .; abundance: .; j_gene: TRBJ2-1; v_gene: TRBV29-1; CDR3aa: CSTARESSYNEQFF; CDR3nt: TGCAGCACTGCTAGGGAATCCTCCTACAATGAGCAGTTCTTC